The 14 T cell receptor beta chains below were found in one sample sequenced in a study of T-cell memory formation after mild COVID-19. Via MiXCR, TCRdb re-called the 5' RACE reads, giving one row per CDR3 protein. The sample shows roughly 250,000 distinct CDR3 sequences, over 15% of them seen only once. Sequencing was performed on PBMCs or a T cell subset sorted from them (not recorded which). These receptors were obtained from a man younger than 35 who had mild COVID-19 (a few samples of this study predate the infection). Cell type and time point are not known.

This clonotype was detected many times. The chain carries TRBV7-2 and TRBJ2-1; 7 bases line up with TRBD1. Unmatched junction bases numbered 20, after V lost 5 bases and J lost 4 bases. The CDR3 spans 19 residues. Germline CDR1 SGHTA, CDR2 FQGNSA. CDR3 coding DNA: TGTGCCAGCAGCGGAGTTTATCACCCTACCGGGACAGAATACAATGAGCAGTTCTTC. It is translated as CASSGVYHPTGTEYNEQFF.

Only a few counts were recorded for this clonotype. The genes are TRBV7-8 and TRBJ1-2, with 7 bases aligning to TRBD1. The CDR3 totals 16 residues. The germline V gene has CDR1 SGHVS and CDR2 FQNEAQ. The trim removed 5 bases at V and 3 bases at J, leaving 12 bases unmatched. The chain's CDR3 is CASSIRQGEVDYGYTF. The CDR3, as DNA: TGTGCCAGCAGCATTCGACAGGGAGAGGTTGACTATGGCTACACCTTC.

In this sample, this clonotype turned up a few times. The chain carries TRBV7-9 and TRBJ2-2, with 9 bases that match TRBD1. The CDR3 runs 14 residues. Germline CDR1 reads SEHNR; CDR2 reads FQNEAQ (reference sequence). The J segment lost 6 bases and the V segment lost 5 bases, leaving 4 bases of the junction unmatched. This CDR3 is CASSPNRGPGELFF. DNA for the CDR3: TGTGCCAGCAGCCCAAACAGGGGGCCCGGGGAGCTGTTTTTT.

This rearrangement joins TRBV20-1 to TRBJ2-1; TRBD1 matches at 10 bases. Germline CDR1 DFQATT, CDR2 SNEGSKA (reference sequence). The CDR3 sequence is 16 residues long. The trim removed 5 bases at V and 7 bases at J, leaving 14 bases unmatched. The CDR3 spells CSADSMTGGAGNEQFF. CDR3 coding DNA: TGCAGTGCTGACTCCATGACAGGGGGCGCGGGTAATGAGCAGTTCTTC.

This clonotype was counted a few times. The chain carries TRBV6-2 or TRBV6-3 and TRBJ1-1; D is ambiguous. Trimming stripped 5 bases from V and 6 bases from J, with 7 bases between. The CDR3 is 11 amino acids. Germline CDR1 reads MNHEY; CDR2 reads SVGEGT. This CDR3 reads CASSRDAEAFF. CDR3 in DNA: TGTGCCAGCAGTCGGGATGCTGAAGCTTTCTTT.

This clonotype turned up a few times. This chain uses TRBV4-1 with TRBJ2-2; 9 nucleotides agree with TRBD2. The CDR3 extends over 17 amino acids. V shed 3 bases, J shed 2 bases, and the junction held 7 bases outside the gene matches. Germline V gene sequence: CDR1 MGHRA, CDR2 YSYEKL. The CDR3 coding sequence is TGCGCCAGCAGCCAGGGCCTAGCGGGGTTCAACACCGGGGAGCTGTTTTTT. It translates to CASSQGLAGFNTGELFF.

This sequence joins TRBV4-1 and TRBJ2-5; D not certain. Trimming shortened V by 0 bases and J by 5 bases, and 10 bases separated the two germline ends. The V gene's germline CDR1 is MGHRA and CDR2 YSYEKL. The CDR3 is 14 residues long. The CDR3 protein is CASSQEDRSETQYF. The CDR3 DNA follows: TGCGCCAGCAGCCAAGAGGATAGATCGGAGACCCAGTACTTC.

The chain uses TRBV20-1 and TRBJ1-1, with D perhaps matching TRBD1 (6 bases). CDR1 DFQATT and CDR2 SNEGSKA come from the germline V gene (reference sequence). The V gene lost 1 base and the J gene lost 4 bases, with 7 bases spanning the gap. The CDR3 length is 12 residues. This CDR3 reads CSARGGGTEAFF. The CDR3 bases are TGCAGTGCTAGAGGAGGGGGCACTGAAGCTTTCTTT.

The genes are TRBV20-1 and TRBJ1-2; D is ambiguous. The CDR3 is 13 residues long. V lost 1 base, J lost 6 bases, and 12 bases lay in between. Germline V gives CDR1 DFQATT, CDR2 SNEGSKA (reference sequence). In nucleotides, the CDR3 is TGCAGTGCTAGAGCTACCCCCGGAGATGGCTACACCTTC. Its protein product is CSARATPGDGYTF.

V gene TRBV4-3 combines with J gene TRBJ2-3; no clear D. Germline assignment: CDR1 LGHNA and CDR2 YSLEER. The CDR3 covers 13 residues. Deletions cut 0 bases from V and 6 bases from J, with 7 bases between. CDR3 loop: CASSQEGWDTQYF. The CDR3 DNA sequence: TGCGCCAGCAGCCAAGAGGGTTGGGATACGCAGTATTTT.

The gene calls are TRBV7-8 and TRBJ2-7; 7 bases match TRBD2. The CDR3 length is 14 residues. Germline trimming cut 4 bases from V and 0 bases from J; bases unmatched to any gene: 3. Germline V gives CDR1 SGHVS, CDR2 FQNEAQ. This chain's CDR3 is CASSSAGDSYEQYF. In nucleotides, the CDR3 is TGTGCCAGCAGCTCGGCGGGGGACTCCTACGAGCAGTACTTC.

The V and J genes are TRBV18 and TRBJ1-2, with TRBD1 matching 7 bases. The CDR3 is 13 amino acids. With 2 bases clipped from V and 6 bases from J, the junction kept 3 bases outside the gene matches. CDR1 and CDR2 (germline): KGHSH, LQKENI. CDR3 region: CASSPRQGHGYTF. The CDR3 DNA reads TGTGCCAGCTCACCAAGACAGGGCCATGGCTACACCTTC.

This clonotype has more than one count but fewer than ten. The chain is built from TRBV11-3 and TRBJ2-1; 12 bases agree with TRBD2. V lost 5 bases, J lost 6 bases, and 8 bases stayed unmatched. This CDR3 comprises 16 residues. Germline assignment: CDR1 SGHNT and CDR2 YENEEA. The CDR3 loop reads CASSERTSGARNEQFF. In nucleotides, the CDR3 is TGTGCCAGCAGCGAACGGACTAGCGGGGCCCGCAATGAGCAGTTCTTC.

This clonotype came up a few times. The rearrangement joins TRBV9 to TRBJ1-5; a weak D match, TRBD1 (6 bases). Trimming took 4 bases from V and 5 from J, leaving 16 bases between them. The CDR3 is 15 amino acids. Germline V CDR1 and CDR2: SGDLS, YYNGEE. The CDR3 is CASSREGGTHQPQHF. Here the CDR3 DNA reads TGTGCCAGCAGCAGAGAGGGGGGAACTCATCAGCCCCAGCATTTT. The full variable domain, with the rest looked up from reference TRBV9 and TRBJ1-5, is DSGVTQTPKHLITATGQRVTLRCSPRSGDLSVYWYQQSLDQGLQFLIQYYNGEERAKGNILERFSAQQFPDLHSELNLSSLELGDSALYFCASSREGGTHQPQHFGDGTRLSIL.